These T cell receptor beta chains were read from a single sample in a study of T cell responses to AZD1222 COVID-19 vaccine. The data were produced by immunoSEQ multiplex PCR, yet TCRdb's version contains in-frame clones alone and is incomplete. Of 250,000 or so clones in the sample, 80% to 95% were seen once. The input for sequencing was peripheral blood, taken on day 0 of AZD1222 vaccination. The source is an adult in good health. Each CDR3 is given with its conserved first and last residue. D genes are given only for firm matches. Size is omitted from some rows. Given values are once, few, many or a class for expanded clones.

length	D	V	size	J	DNA	CDR3
16	TRBD2	TRBV18	once	TRBJ2-7	TGTGCCAGCTCACCTAACCTAGCGGGAGTCTCCTACGAGCAGTACTTC	CASSPNLAGVSYEQYF
14	NA	TRBV30	NA	TRBJ1-3	TGTGCCTGGGCCCCCCAGTATCCTGGAAACACCATATATTTT	CAWAPQYPGNTIYF
13	NA	TRBV10-3	NA	TRBJ2-7	TGTGCCATCAGCAAAGACCCAGGGAACGAGCAGTACTTC	CAISKDPGNEQYF
12	NA	TRBV5-8	NA	TRBJ2-1	TGTGCCAGCAGCTTCGGGAGAGGGGAGCAGTTCTTC	CASSFGRGEQFF
14	NA	TRBV28	NA	TRBJ1-1	TGTGCCAGCATCGCAGGGGAAAGGAACACTGAAGCTTTCTTT	CASIAGERNTEAFF
16	NA	TRBV10-1	NA	TRBJ2-7	TGCGCCAGCAGCCCTGCCGACATCCCAAGATACTACGAGCAGTACTTC	CASSPADIPRYYEQYF
19	TRBD2	TRBV4-3	NA	TRBJ2-7	TGCGCCAGCAGCCAATCAATCGAGGGACTAGTTACTAAAAATTACGAGCAGTACTTC	CASSQSIEGLVTKNYEQYF
16	TRBD1	TRBV11-2	NA	TRBJ2-1	TGTGCCAGCAGCTCAGTACGGGGACAGGGGGTGCGAGAGCAGTTCTTC	CASSSVRGQGVREQFF
14	TRBD1	TRBV29-1	NA	TRBJ1-2	TGCAGCGCCAGTCCCGGGACAGGGCCCTATGGCTACACCTTC	CSASPGTGPYGYTF
14	NA	TRBV2	NA	TRBJ2-7	TGTGCCAGCGGGCGGCGGCTTACCTCCTACGAGCAGTACTTC	CASGRRLTSYEQYF
15	TRBD1	TRBV6-5	NA	TRBJ2-3	TGTGCCAGCAGCCGGACAGGGACCCGGGCATACGCGCAGTATTTT	CASSRTGTRAYAQYF
11	NA	TRBV6-5	NA	TRBJ2-2	TGTGCCAGCAAGGGACCCTCCGGGCTGTTTTTT	CASKGPSGLFF
18	TRBD2	TRBV27	NA	TRBJ2-1	TGTGCCAGCAGTTTATTGGTGGAACCGGGACTAGAGGGCGGTGAGCAGTTCTTC	CASSLLVEPGLEGGEQFF
14	TRBD1	TRBV5-6	once	TRBJ2-7	TGTGCCAGCAGCCCCCTTCCAGGGGGCGACGAGCAGTACTTC	CASSPLPGGDEQYF
16	NA	TRBV12-1	NA	TRBJ1-1	TGTGCCAGCAGCTGTCCCGGGACAGGGGAGGGGACTGAAGCTTTCTTT	CASSCPGTGEGTEAFF
13	NA	TRBV18	NA	TRBJ2-5	TGTGCCAGCTCACCACGCCTACAAGAGACCCAGTACTTC	CASSPRLQETQYF
15	NA	TRBV27	NA	TRBJ1-6	TGTGCCAGCAGAGTGGGGGGGAGCGTTAATTCACCCCTCCACTTT	CASRVGGSVNSPLHF
12	TRBD2	TRBV11-2	once	TRBJ2-3	TGTGCCAGCAGCCCGGGGGGTCGTACGCAGTATTTT	CASSPGGRTQYF
14	NA	TRBV3-1/TRBV3-2	NA	TRBJ1-6	TGTGCCAGCAGCCATCGATCGGCAAATTCACCCCTCCACTTT	CASSHRSANSPLHF
12	NA	TRBV2	NA	TRBJ1-2	TGTGCCAGCAGGGACGACTACTATGGCTACACCTTC	CASRDDYYGYTF
13	NA	TRBV18	NA	TRBJ2-7	TGTGCCAGCTCACAGGGGCGCCCCTACGAGCAGTACTTC	CASSQGRPYEQYF
14	TRBD1	TRBV28	once	TRBJ1-2	TGTGCCAGCAGCCGAGGGACAGGGGATCATGGCTACACCTTC	CASSRGTGDHGYTF
15	TRBD2	TRBV5-5	NA	TRBJ2-7	TGTGCCAGCAGCCTTCGAGTAGCGGGAACGGGTGAGCAGTACTTC	CASSLRVAGTGEQYF
12	NA	TRBV30	NA	TRBJ2-5	TGTGCCTGGAGGGGCCAGAGGGAGACCCAGTACTTC	CAWRGQRETQYF
10	NA	TRBV20-1	NA	TRBJ2-7	TGCAGTGCATTACGGGAAGGGCAGTACTTC	CSALREGQYF
15	TRBD1	TRBV5-6	NA	TRBJ2-3	TGTGCCAGCAGCCGTGGGACAGGGGTTCCAGATACGCAGTATTTT	CASSRGTGVPDTQYF
14	NA	TRBV6-1	NA	TRBJ1-2	TGTGCCAGCAGTGAGTCCAGGGGAAACTATGGCTACACCTTC	CASSESRGNYGYTF
14	NA	TRBV7-5	once	TRBJ2-7	TGTGCCAGAAGCTCGACCGGGGATCCCCACGAGCAGTACTTC	CARSSTGDPHEQYF
13	NA	TRBV19	NA	TRBJ2-1	TGTGCCAGTAGTATAGAGGGTGGGGGTGAGCAGTTCTTC	CASSIEGGGEQFF
14	TRBD1	TRBV9	NA	TRBJ1-1	TGTGCCAGCAGCGTAGTGCAGGGGGGCACTGAAGCTTTCTTT	CASSVVQGGTEAFF
15	NA	TRBV18	NA	TRBJ2-7	TGTGCCAGCGCAAGACTCGGGACTGAGTTCCACGAGCAGTACTTC	CASARLGTEFHEQYF
15	NA	TRBV28	NA	TRBJ1-4	TGTGCCAGCAGTTTATGGGTTGGGGGAATAGAAAAACTGTTTTTT	CASSLWVGGIEKLFF
15	TRBD1	TRBV5-4	NA	TRBJ1-4	TGTGCCAGCAGCCTTTACAGGGGAACTAATGAAAAACTGTTTTTT	CASSLYRGTNEKLFF
17	TRBD2	TRBV7-3	NA	TRBJ2-1	TGTGCCAGCAGCCCGTTGGGAGCGGGAGGAAGCTACAATGAGCAGTTCTTC	CASSPLGAGGSYNEQFF
13	NA	TRBV11-2	NA	TRBJ2-7	TGTGCCAGCAGCTTTGGCTCAGCGGGCGAGCAGTACTTC	CASSFGSAGEQYF
13	NA	TRBV18	NA	TRBJ2-7	TGTGCCAGCTCATCAGGGACTCCTCTCGAGCAGTACTTC	CASSSGTPLEQYF
15	TRBD1	TRBV2	NA	TRBJ1-5	TGTGCCAGCAGGGTCGGGCAGGGGGCATATCAGCCCCAGCATTTT	CASRVGQGAYQPQHF
18	TRBD2	TRBV27	NA	TRBJ2-5	TGTGCCAGCAGTTCCCGGCCGGGACTAGCGGGAGGAGTTGAGACCCAGTACTTC	CASSSRPGLAGGVETQYF
15	NA	TRBV7-2	NA	TRBJ2-4	TGTGCCAGCAGCTTAGTCTGGGCCCAAGAAAACATTCAGTACTTC	CASSLVWAQENIQYF
13	NA	TRBV9	NA	TRBJ2-2	TGTGCCAGCAGCGTAGTGGTCACCGGGGAGCTGTTTTTT	CASSVVVTGELFF
13	NA	TRBV3-1/TRBV3-2	NA	TRBJ2-7	TGTGCCAGCAGCCAGGTTCTAGCCTACGAGCAGTACTTC	CASSQVLAYEQYF
15	TRBD2	TRBV6-5	NA	TRBJ2-7	TGTGCCAGCAGTTACGAGGGACTAGACAGCTACGAGCAGTACTTC	CASSYEGLDSYEQYF
17	TRBD1	TRBV28	NA	TRBJ2-2	TGTGCCAGCTCTTCTCACCCGGGACAGGGGAGACCCGGGGAGCTGTTTTTT	CASSSHPGQGRPGELFF
12	NA	TRBV28	NA	TRBJ2-7	TGTGCCAGCAGTCTCCCTAACGACGAGCAGTACTTC	CASSLPNDEQYF
15	NA	TRBV2	NA	TRBJ1-4	TGTGCCAGCACTAGGGAAAGGGAGGTGGGTGAAAAACTGTTTTTT	CASTREREVGEKLFF
15	TRBD1	TRBV6-1	NA	TRBJ2-7	TGTGCCAGCAGTGAGACCGGGACAGGGACCTCCGAGCAGTACTTC	CASSETGTGTSEQYF
15	NA	TRBV3-1/TRBV3-2	NA	TRBJ1-1	TGTGCCAGCAGCCCGGTAGGGGGTAGAAACACTGAAGCTTTCTTT	CASSPVGGRNTEAFF
16	NA	TRBV4-1	NA	TRBJ1-1	TGCGCCAGCAGCCAAGATTCATGGGGGTTGGGCACTGAAGCTTTCTTT	CASSQDSWGLGTEAFF